The 3 T cell receptor beta chains presented below share a single source sample, sequenced in a study of shared clonotypes between healthy human individuals. CD45RO-negative, CCR7-positively selected cells formed the naive CD8 fraction, excluding terminally differentiated effector memory CD45RA+ cells. The repertoire was sequenced with immunoSEQ multiplex PCR; TCRdb's copy has only in-frame clones and lacks some. The repertoire includes approximately 810,000 clones, 80% to 95% of them detected once, and 24% sits in the top ten. Sequenced sample: naive CD8+ T cells sorted from blood. Source of these receptors: a man aged 30 to 39 in good health.

The chain uses TRBV19 and TRBJ2-7; D could derive from TRBD1 or TRBD2 (5 bases each). The V gene lost 6 bases and the J gene lost 2 bases, with 14 bases spanning the gap. The CDR3 length is 14 residues. CDR1 is LNHDA, CDR2 SQIVND, per germline (reference sequence). DNA for the CDR3: TGTGCCAGTAGGGTCCGGGACGGAACCTACGAGCAGTACTTC. Amino acids: CASRVRDGTYEQYF.

This clone has a single count. The rearrangement links TRBV11-3 to TRBJ2-5, with 14 bases fitting TRBD2. V shed 5 bases and J 5 bases; nucleotides not matched to a gene: 10. The CDR3 has 17 residues. Germline CDR1 and CDR2: SGHNT and YENEEA. CDR3 protein: CASSMRLAGGLQETQYF. Written as DNA, the CDR3 is TGTGCCAGCAGCATGAGACTAGCGGGAGGGTTGCAGGAGACCCAGTACTTC.

For the CDR3, the DNA is TGTGCCAGCAGTTCCGGGACTAGCGGTTACAATGAGCAGTTCTTC. Protein product: CASSSGTSGYNEQFF. The J gene is TRBJ2-1, the V gene TRBV13, with TRBD2 matching 11 bases. Trimming cost V 6 bases and J 4 bases; bases outside gene matches: 5. The CDR3 extends over 15 amino acids. From germline, CDR1 is PRHDT and CDR2 FYEKMQ (reference sequence).